This is a list of T cell receptor beta chains from one sample in a study of preoperative IRX-2 immunotherapy in early breast cancer. Sequenced by immunoSEQ multiplex PCR; TCRdb stores in-frame clones only, minus some. The sample records around 39,000 clones, less than 95% being singletons. Sequencing used tumor tissue, obtained after IRX-2 immunotherapy. The receptors here all came from a human donor with breast cancer. The CDR3 runs from the conserved cysteine through the conserved F or W. Fields, in order: D gene, V gene, CDR3 length, clone size, J gene, CDR3 DNA, CDR3 protein. The D gene is left open where the match is weak. Only part of the rows carry a size: once, few, many, or a class if the clone is expanded.

D gene: NA
V gene: TRBV5-6
CDR3 length: 13
clone size: few
J gene: TRBJ2-3
CDR3 DNA: TGTGCCAGCAGCGTAGTGCACACAGATACGCAGTATTTT
CDR3 protein: CASSVVHTDTQYF

D gene: NA
V gene: TRBV5-1
CDR3 length: 15
clone size: NA
J gene: TRBJ2-5
CDR3 DNA: TGCGCCAGCATCAGCGTGGGGGCCAGGGGAGAGACCCAGTACTTC
CDR3 protein: CASISVGARGETQYF

D gene: NA
V gene: TRBV10-3
CDR3 length: 15
clone size: NA
J gene: TRBJ2-7
CDR3 DNA: TGTGCCATCGCGGTGGGGGACGTAAAGTACTACGAGCAGTACTTC
CDR3 protein: CAIAVGDVKYYEQYF

D gene: NA
V gene: TRBV7-6
CDR3 length: 14
clone size: NA
J gene: TRBJ2-7
CDR3 DNA: TGTGCCAGCGCGCGACTATCTCTCTCCTACGAGCAGTACTTC
CDR3 protein: CASARLSLSYEQYF

D gene: NA
V gene: TRBV5-1
CDR3 length: 15
clone size: once
J gene: TRBJ1-2
CDR3 DNA: TGCGCCAGCAGCTCGATACCTCAGGGGAGCGAAGGCTACACCTTC
CDR3 protein: CASSSIPQGSEGYTF

D gene: TRBD1
V gene: TRBV5-1
CDR3 length: 14
clone size: once
J gene: TRBJ1-6
CDR3 DNA: TGCGCCAGCCAACCGGGACAGGGTCGATCACCCCTCCACTTT
CDR3 protein: CASQPGQGRSPLHF

D gene: NA
V gene: TRBV27
CDR3 length: 13
clone size: NA
J gene: TRBJ2-7
CDR3 DNA: TGTGCCAGCAGTTCCCAGCTCTTCTACGAGCAGTACTTC
CDR3 protein: CASSSQLFYEQYF

D gene: NA
V gene: TRBV5-1
CDR3 length: 15
clone size: NA
J gene: TRBJ2-1
CDR3 DNA: TGCGCCAGCAGCTTGGTAGGTGAACTCGGGAATGAGCAGTTCTTC
CDR3 protein: CASSLVGELGNEQFF

D gene: NA
V gene: TRBV25-1
CDR3 length: 14
clone size: NA
J gene: TRBJ2-1
CDR3 DNA: TGTGCCAGCAGTGAACGGGGATTATACAATGAGCAGTTCTTC
CDR3 protein: CASSERGLYNEQFF

D gene: NA
V gene: TRBV28
CDR3 length: 13
clone size: once
J gene: TRBJ1-1
CDR3 DNA: TGTGCCAGCAGTTCACGGCAGGCCTTGGAAGCTTTCTTT
CDR3 protein: CASSSRQALEAFF

D gene: TRBD2
V gene: TRBV10-3
CDR3 length: 13
clone size: NA
J gene: TRBJ2-3
CDR3 DNA: TGTGGGATAGCGGGGGGCATCACAGATACGCAGTATTTT
CDR3 protein: CGIAGGITDTQYF

D gene: NA
V gene: TRBV11-3
CDR3 length: 15
clone size: NA
J gene: TRBJ1-1
CDR3 DNA: TGTGCCAGCAGCTTAGGAAGAAACATGAACACTGAAGCTTTCTTT
CDR3 protein: CASSLGRNMNTEAFF

D gene: TRBD2
V gene: TRBV10-3
CDR3 length: 12
clone size: NA
J gene: TRBJ2-5
CDR3 DNA: TGTGCTTCCCGCGGGGGGATGGAGACCCAGTACTTC
CDR3 protein: CASRGGMETQYF

D gene: NA
V gene: TRBV2
CDR3 length: 12
clone size: NA
J gene: TRBJ2-7
CDR3 DNA: TGTGCCAGCTTTGCTATAGTTACCGAGCAGTACTTC
CDR3 protein: CASFAIVTEQYF

D gene: NA
V gene: TRBV5-8
CDR3 length: 14
clone size: NA
J gene: TRBJ1-5
CDR3 DNA: TGTGCCAGCAGCTTTTCGGGGGCTCGGCAGCCCCAGCATTTT
CDR3 protein: CASSFSGARQPQHF

D gene: NA
V gene: TRBV27
CDR3 length: 15
clone size: NA
J gene: TRBJ1-6
CDR3 DNA: TGTGCCAGCAGTCCCCAACAGGCCTATAATTCACCCCTCCACTTT
CDR3 protein: CASSPQQAYNSPLHF

D gene: TRBD1
V gene: TRBV27
CDR3 length: 14
clone size: NA
J gene: TRBJ2-5
CDR3 DNA: TGTGCCAGCAGGGGACAGAAGTACCAAGAGACCCAGTACTTC
CDR3 protein: CASRGQKYQETQYF

D gene: TRBD2
V gene: TRBV7-2
CDR3 length: 16
clone size: NA
J gene: TRBJ2-5
CDR3 DNA: TGTGCCAGCAGCTCAGGGACTAGCGGGAATGGCGGGGCCCAGTACTTC
CDR3 protein: CASSSGTSGNGGAQYF

D gene: TRBD2
V gene: TRBV10-2
CDR3 length: 14
clone size: NA
J gene: TRBJ2-7
CDR3 DNA: TGCGCCAGCAGTGAACCGGGAGGGATCTACGAGCAGTACTTC
CDR3 protein: CASSEPGGIYEQYF

D gene: TRBD1
V gene: TRBV28
CDR3 length: 13
clone size: NA
J gene: TRBJ1-6
CDR3 DNA: TGTGCCAGCAGTCGGGACAGCAATTCACCCCTCCACTTT
CDR3 protein: CASSRDSNSPLHF

D gene: NA
V gene: TRBV19
CDR3 length: 13
clone size: NA
J gene: TRBJ1-5
CDR3 DNA: TGTGCCAGTAAAGGGGGGTGGGGAACACCCCAGCATTTT
CDR3 protein: CASKGGWGTPQHF

D gene: TRBD2
V gene: TRBV28
CDR3 length: 15
clone size: NA
J gene: TRBJ2-7
CDR3 DNA: TGTGCCAGCAGTTTGGGTAGCGGGCCAGATGGCTGGCAGTACTTC
CDR3 protein: CASSLGSGPDGWQYF

D gene: TRBD1
V gene: TRBV9
CDR3 length: 18
clone size: NA
J gene: TRBJ2-3
CDR3 DNA: TGTGCCAGCAGCGTAGCAATCGGACAGGGGACTAGCACAGATACGCAGTATTTT
CDR3 protein: CASSVAIGQGTSTDTQYF

D gene: TRBD2
V gene: TRBV7-2
CDR3 length: 15
clone size: NA
J gene: TRBJ2-7
CDR3 DNA: TGTGCCAGCAGCCCGGGACTAGCGCTTAACTACGAGCAGTACTTC
CDR3 protein: CASSPGLALNYEQYF

D gene: NA
V gene: TRBV18
CDR3 length: 14
clone size: NA
J gene: TRBJ2-7
CDR3 DNA: TGTGCCAGCTCACCACCGCCGGGCCGTTACGAGCAGTACTTC
CDR3 protein: CASSPPPGRYEQYF

D gene: TRBD1
V gene: TRBV7-9
CDR3 length: 14
clone size: once
J gene: TRBJ1-1
CDR3 DNA: TGTGCCAGCAGCTTAACAGGGGCAGACACTGAAGCTTTCTTT
CDR3 protein: CASSLTGADTEAFF

D gene: NA
V gene: TRBV15
CDR3 length: 13
clone size: NA
J gene: TRBJ1-4
CDR3 DNA: TGTGCCTTGCGACGGGGCCACGGTGAAAAACTGTTTTTT
CDR3 protein: CALRRGHGEKLFF

D gene: NA
V gene: TRBV4-3
CDR3 length: 16
clone size: NA
J gene: TRBJ1-2
CDR3 DNA: TGCGCCAGCAGCCACACGGCAGGAGGGGGTAACTATGGCTACACCTTC
CDR3 protein: CASSHTAGGGNYGYTF

D gene: NA
V gene: TRBV2
CDR3 length: 12
clone size: NA
J gene: TRBJ2-1
CDR3 DNA: TGTGCCAGCAGTACCGGGACCTCAGTGGTGATCTTC
CDR3 protein: CASSTGTSVVIF

D gene: NA
V gene: TRBV7-8
CDR3 length: 14
clone size: once
J gene: TRBJ2-5
CDR3 DNA: TGTGCCAGCAGCTTGGGGCGGGGCCAAGAGACCCAGTACTTC
CDR3 protein: CASSLGRGQETQYF

D gene: NA
V gene: TRBV11-3
CDR3 length: 16
clone size: NA
J gene: TRBJ1-1
CDR3 DNA: TGTGCCAGCAGCCGAGGTAGGGCCTCAGAGAACACTGAAGCTTTCTTT
CDR3 protein: CASSRGRASENTEAFF

D gene: NA
V gene: TRBV7-9
CDR3 length: 13
clone size: NA
J gene: TRBJ1-1
CDR3 DNA: TGTGCCAGCAGCCCCCGGGGGAACACTGAAGCTTTCTTT
CDR3 protein: CASSPRGNTEAFF